A selection of T cell receptor beta chains follows, all from one sample in a study of T cells after yellow fever vaccination. In TCRdb, the 5' RACE reads were re-called with MiXCR into one record per CDR3 protein. The sample records under 400,000 distinct CDR3 sequences, around 12% being singletons. Sample: CD4+ T cells sorted from PBMCs, taken 15 days after the yellow fever booster vaccination. The source of these receptors is a man between 18 and 35 years old who received the YFV17D yellow fever vaccine. Both conserved end residues are part of each CDR3. The order of the fields is D gene, CDR3 length, J gene, clone size, V gene, CDR3 protein, CDR3 DNA. The D gene is left open where the match is weak. Size is omitted from some rows. Given values are once, few, many or a class for expanded clones.

>.|14|TRBJ1-3|many|TRBV9
CASSQQGTGNTIYF
TGTGCCAGCAGCCAACAGGGTACTGGAAACACCATATATTTT
>TRBD2|13|TRBJ2-3|.|TRBV30
CAWRPTLAGSGYF
TGTGCCTGGAGACCGACGCTAGCGGGGAGTGGGTATTTT
>TRBD1|11|TRBJ1-1|few|TRBV7-2
CASSPGGTVFF
TGTGCCAGCAGCCCAGGGGGGACTGTTTTCTTT
>.|13|TRBJ1-6|.|TRBV6-6
CASIRGRRSPLHF
TGTGCCAGCATTAGAGGACGCCGCTCACCCCTCCACTTT
>.|17|TRBJ2-1|few|TRBV6-5
CASSRRVEISSYNEQFF
TGTGCCAGCAGCCGTAGGGTCGAGATCAGCTCCTACAATGAGCAGTTCTTC
>.|14|TRBJ1-5|few|TRBV20-1
CSAWTGSGNQPQHF
TGCAGTGCTTGGACCGGGTCGGGGAATCAGCCCCAGCATTTT
>.|16|TRBJ1-3|.|TRBV5-1
CASSLQSLVAGNTIYF
TGCGCCAGCAGCTTGCAATCGTTGGTGGCTGGAAACACCATATATTTT
>TRBD1|16|TRBJ2-5|few|TRBV9
CASSPNWDRGQETQYF
TGTGCCAGCAGCCCAAACTGGGACAGGGGGCAAGAGACCCAGTACTTC
>TRBD2|15|TRBJ2-5|.|TRBV7-2
CACSLTSGGPETQYF
TGTGCCTGCAGCCTGACTAGCGGGGGGCCCGAGACCCAGTACTTC
>.|15|TRBJ2-3|.|TRBV11-2
CASAGGRQSTDTQYF
TGTGCCAGCGCCGGAGGGCGACAGTCGACAGATACGCAGTATTTT
>.|16|TRBJ2-3|.|TRBV11-1
CASSLGVGSLADTQYF
TGTGCCAGCAGCCTGGGGGTAGGGTCCCTCGCGGATACGCAGTATTTT
>.|14|TRBJ1-2|.|TRBV30
CAWSVRGRGYGYTF
TGTGCCTGGAGTGTACGGGGGAGGGGCTATGGCTACACCTTC
>.|14|TRBJ1-5|few|TRBV4-3
CASSQDSGDQPQHF
TGCGCCAGCAGCCAAGATTCGGGGGATCAGCCCCAGCATTTT
>TRBD2|15|TRBJ2-3|few|TRBV20-1
CSALKTSGVTDTQYF
TGCAGTGCTCTGAAGACTAGCGGGGTCACAGATACGCAGTATTTT
>.|14|TRBJ2-3|.|TRBV20-1
CSAYGGAGTDTQYF
TGCAGTGCTTACGGGGGCGCTGGCACAGATACGCAGTATTTT
>.|14|TRBJ2-5|.|TRBV10-3
CAISDRRDQETQYF
TGTGCCATCAGTGATCGTAGGGACCAAGAGACCCAGTACTTC
>TRBD2|15|TRBJ2-2|.|TRBV20-1
CSASSGGQNTGELFF
TGCAGTGCTTCTAGCGGGGGCCAGAACACCGGGGAGCTGTTTTTT
>.|17|TRBJ1-1|few|TRBV21-1
CASSKKGGQRGNTEAFF
TGTGCCAGCAGCAAAAAGGGGGGACAACGGGGGAACACTGAAGCTTTCTTT
>.|13|TRBJ2-1|.|TRBV27
CASSFHRRSEQFF
TGTGCCAGCAGTTTCCACAGGAGAAGTGAGCAGTTCTTC
>.|13|TRBJ2-1|many|TRBV11-2
CASSLGRYNEQFF
TGTGCCAGCAGCTTAGGACGGTACAATGAGCAGTTCTTC
>.|14|TRBJ2-5|few|TRBV18
CASSPDQGRETQYF
TGTGCCAGCTCACCAGACCAGGGGCGAGAGACCCAGTACTTC
>TRBD1|15|TRBJ2-3|.|TRBV5-5
CASSHLDRGADTQYF
TGTGCCAGCAGTCATCTAGACAGGGGGGCAGATACGCAGTATTTT
>TRBD2|15|TRBJ2-1|few|TRBV5-1
CASETSGGTYNEQFF
TGCGCCAGTGAGACTAGCGGGGGGACCTACAATGAGCAGTTCTTC
>.|13|TRBJ1-2|many|TRBV5-1
CASSDGQSYGYTF
TGCGCCAGCAGCGACGGACAGTCCTATGGCTACACCTTC
>.|15|TRBJ1-2|.|TRBV7-2
CASSPRLHSPYGYTF
TGTGCCAGCAGCCCCAGGCTGCACAGCCCCTATGGCTACACCTTC
>TRBD2|16|TRBJ2-1|few|TRBV15
CATSRQTSGGRNEQFF
TGTGCCACCAGCAGGCAAACTAGCGGGGGAAGAAATGAGCAGTTCTTC
>.|13|TRBJ1-5|.|TRBV20-1
CSANRGGNQPQHF
TGCAGTGCTAATAGGGGGGGGAATCAGCCCCAGCATTTT
>.|14|TRBJ2-7|many|TRBV29-1
CSVVRDGDYYEQYF
TGCAGCGTGGTCCGGGACGGCGACTACTACGAGCAGTACTTC
>.|15|TRBJ1-2|.|TRBV25-1
CASSEVGSSDYGYTF
TGTGCCAGCAGTGAAGTAGGGAGTAGTGACTATGGCTACACCTTC
>TRBD2|13|TRBJ2-3|few|TRBV18
CASSPGTSGAQYF
TGTGCCAGCTCACCAGGGACTAGCGGAGCGCAGTATTTT
>.|13|TRBJ2-2|few|TRBV12-3/TRBV12-4
CASTRGRSGELFF
TGTGCCAGCACCAGGGGGAGGTCCGGGGAGCTGTTTTTT
>.|17|TRBJ2-7|few|TRBV6-6
CASRGPQLGRNSYEQYF
TGTGCCTCCCGGGGACCCCAGCTGGGCAGAAACTCCTACGAGCAGTACTTC
>TRBD1|15|TRBJ1-4|.|TRBV7-8
CASSSQGVPSEKLFF
TGTGCCAGCAGCTCCCAGGGGGTTCCTTCCGAAAAACTGTTTTTT
>TRBD1|16|TRBJ1-2|.|TRBV15
CATSRDRQGGNYGYTF
TGTGCCACCAGCAGAGATAGACAGGGGGGAAACTATGGCTACACCTTC
>.|15|TRBJ2-2|.|TRBV5-5
CASTERGGITGELFF
TGTGCCAGCACCGAGAGGGGCGGGATCACCGGGGAGCTGTTTTTT
>.|16|TRBJ1-5|.|TRBV15
CATSRDNRKFNQPQHF
TGTGCCACCAGCAGAGATAATCGGAAATTCAATCAGCCCCAGCATTTT
>TRBD2|17|TRBJ2-3|.|TRBV24-1
CATSDSGLAGGKDTQYF
TGTGCCACCAGTGATTCCGGACTAGCGGGGGGCAAAGATACGCAGTATTTT
>TRBD1|15|TRBJ2-5|few|TRBV5-6
CASTLLQGAGETQYF
TGTGCCAGCACACTATTACAGGGGGCAGGGGAGACCCAGTACTTC
>.|14|TRBJ2-3|.|TRBV7-2
CASSSSTNTDTQYF
TGTGCCAGCAGCTCCTCCACGAACACAGATACGCAGTATTTT
>.|15|TRBJ2-1|.|TRBV12-3/TRBV12-4
CASSLGGGLMFEQFF
TGTGCCAGCAGTTTAGGGGGGGGCTTAATGTTTGAGCAGTTCTTC
>.|12|TRBJ1-1|many|TRBV12-3/TRBV12-4
CASSLTNTEAFF
TGTGCCAGCTCACTAACGAACACTGAAGCTTTCTTT
>TRBD1|15|TRBJ1-3|many|TRBV29-1
CSVVTGTGAGNTIYF
TGCAGCGTTGTGACCGGGACAGGGGCTGGAAACACCATATATTTT
>.|16|TRBJ2-3|few|TRBV5-8
CASSKIPGSPTDTQYF
TGTGCCAGCAGCAAAATCCCAGGGAGCCCCACAGATACGCAGTATTTT
>TRBD1|14|TRBJ1-2|few|TRBV5-1
CASSLYQGAPGYTF
TGCGCCAGCAGCTTGTACCAGGGGGCGCCTGGCTACACCTTC
>.|17|TRBJ2-3|.|TRBV11-2
CASSLGARGAQRNTQYF
TGTGCCAGCAGCTTAGGGGCACGCGGGGCCCAGCGTAATACGCAGTATTTT
>.|15|TRBJ2-1|many|TRBV29-1
CSVSQGASSYNEQFF
TGCAGCGTTTCCCAGGGTGCAAGCTCCTACAATGAGCAGTTCTTC
>.|15|TRBJ1-4|many|TRBV7-2
CASSPLHLRGEKLFF
TGTGCCAGCAGCCCGTTACACCTCCGAGGGGAAAAACTGTTTTTT
>.|16|TRBJ1-5|.|TRBV6-1
CASSPLGQLSNQPQHF
TGTGCCAGCAGCCCCCTGGGGCAGCTTAGCAATCAGCCCCAGCATTTT
>TRBD1|16|TRBJ2-3|few|TRBV9
CASSPRTGSPLDTQYF
TGTGCCAGCAGCCCCAGGACAGGGTCCCCTTTAGATACGCAGTATTTT
>TRBD2|17|TRBJ2-5|few|TRBV4-3
CASSQEINSGGAETQYF
TGCGCCAGCAGCCAAGAAATTAATAGCGGGGGGGCAGAGACCCAGTACTTC
>.|15|TRBJ2-1|.|TRBV5-1
CASSLEGAGYNEQFF
TGCGCCAGCAGCTTGGAGGGTGCGGGGTACAATGAGCAGTTCTTC
>.|15|TRBJ1-4|.|TRBV20-1
CSARDREGSNEKLFF
TGCAGTGCTAGAGATCGCGAGGGCAGTAATGAAAAACTGTTTTTT
>.|14|TRBJ2-3|few|TRBV12-3/TRBV12-4
CASSTNRITDTQYF
TGTGCCAGCAGTACAAACAGGATCACAGATACGCAGTATTTT